This T cell receptor (beta chain) was captured by sequencing in a study of T cell responses to AZD1222 COVID-19 vaccine. The data were produced by immunoSEQ multiplex PCR, yet TCRdb's version contains in-frame clones alone and is incomplete. The data show 110,000 or so clones, approximately 88% seen once. Second doses were pooled across both intervals (about 4 or about 12 weeks). The clonotype comes from an adult who received the AZD1222 COVID-19 vaccine. This specimen was peripheral blood, taken 28 days after the second AZD1222 dose.

CDR3 residues: CASSPFKGQGTEAFF. DNA of the CDR3: TGTGCCAGCAGCCCATTTAAAGGGCAGGGCACTGAAGCTTTCTTT. The chain carries TRBV7-9 and TRBJ1-1, with a weak D call TRBD1 (5 bases). CDR1 SEHNR and CDR2 FQNEAQ come from the germline V gene (reference sequence). The CDR3 loop spans 15 amino acids. The V gene lost 5 bases and the J gene lost 4 bases, with 17 bases spanning the gap.